Following are 4 T cell receptor beta chains from one sample sequenced in a study of Ad26.COV2.S vaccination and SARS-CoV-2 variants. Assay used: immunoSEQ multiplex PCR; TCRdb lists only in-frame clones, some missing. Among approximately 300,000 clones listed, approximately 80% were seen once. Treatment: some 19 received Ad26.COV2.S at low or high dose, single or two shots; five or six received placebo; per-sample allocation not given. Sampling happened 63 days after the first vaccine or placebo injection. Sequencing used peripheral blood, obtained in a trial of Ad26.COV2.S vaccine versus placebo. The receptors were gathered from a person between 18 and 60 years old who received the Ad26.COV2.S COVID-19 vaccine or a placebo.

This clone appeared a single time. The V call is TRBV11-2, the J call TRBJ2-4; 9 nucleotides match TRBD1. This CDR3 comprises 14 residues. V gave up 3 bases and J gave up 10 bases; unmatched junction bases: 7. Germline CDR1 and CDR2: SGHAT and FQNNGV. In nucleotides, the CDR3 is TGTGCCAGCAGCTTGGGACAGGGAGTTAGGATTCAGTACTTC. This gives the protein CASSLGQGVRIQYF.

As DNA, the CDR3 is TGTGCCAGCAGCCACAGGACCGGAGATCAGCCCCAGCATTTT. It translates to CASSHRTGDQPQHF. The rearrangement joins TRBV6-5 to TRBJ1-5, with a weak D call TRBD1 (5 bases). Germline loops: CDR1 MNHEY, CDR2 SVGAGI. This CDR3 comprises 14 residues. Trimming pared 6 bases from V and 5 bases from J, leaving 14 bases between.

The gene calls are TRBV13 and TRBJ2-3; the D gene could be TRBD1 or TRBD2 (6 bases each). CDR3 length equals 15 residues. V lost 0 bases and J lost 3, with 10 bases in between. Germline lookup yields CDR1 PRHDT and CDR2 FYEKMQ (reference sequence). The CDR3 DNA follows: TGTGCCAGCAGCTTAGGCGGGGGCGAGACAGATACGCAGTATTTT. Translating gives CASSLGGGETDTQYF.

The V gene is TRBV7-2, the J gene TRBJ2-7, with TRBD2 matching over 10 bases. The J segment lost 5 bases and the V segment lost 5 bases, leaving 9 bases of the junction unmatched. Germline CDR1 and CDR2: SGHTA and FQGNSA. CDR3 size: 15 residues. The CDR3 DNA is TGTGCCAGCAGCCTCCAAAGCGGGGGGGCCCACGAGCAGTACTTC. Its translation is CASSLQSGGAHEQYF.